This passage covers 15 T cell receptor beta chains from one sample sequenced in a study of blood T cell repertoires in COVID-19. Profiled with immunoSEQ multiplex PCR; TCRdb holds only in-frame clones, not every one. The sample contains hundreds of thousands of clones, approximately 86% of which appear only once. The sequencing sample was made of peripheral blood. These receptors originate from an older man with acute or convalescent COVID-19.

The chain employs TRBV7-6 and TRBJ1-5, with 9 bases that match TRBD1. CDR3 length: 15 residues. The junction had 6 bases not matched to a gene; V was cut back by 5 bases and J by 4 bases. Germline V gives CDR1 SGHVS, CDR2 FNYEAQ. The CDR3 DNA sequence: TGTGCCAGCAGCCCGGGACAGGGTCGTAATCAGCCCCAGCATTTT. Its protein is CASSPGQGRNQPQHF.

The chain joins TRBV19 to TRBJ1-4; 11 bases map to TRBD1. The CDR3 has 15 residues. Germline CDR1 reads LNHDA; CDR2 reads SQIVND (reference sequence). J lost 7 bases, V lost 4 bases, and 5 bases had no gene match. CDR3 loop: CASSSGQGAREKLFF. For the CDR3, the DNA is TGTGCCAGTAGTAGCGGACAGGGGGCTCGTGAAAAACTGTTTTTT.

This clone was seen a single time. This chain's CDR3 is CASSQSRDNEGYTF. CDR3 nucleotides: TGTGCCAGCTCACAAAGCCGGGACAACGAGGGCTACACCTTC. The chain links TRBV18 to TRBJ1-2; possibly TRBD1 for D (6 bases). There are 14 residues in the CDR3. Germline values: CDR1 KGHSH, CDR2 LQKENI. Trimming left V 4 bases short and J 8 bases short, with 17 bases between.

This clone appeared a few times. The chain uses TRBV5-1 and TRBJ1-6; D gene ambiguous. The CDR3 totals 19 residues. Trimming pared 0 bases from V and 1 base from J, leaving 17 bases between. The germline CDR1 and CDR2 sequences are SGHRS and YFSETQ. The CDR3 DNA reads TGCGCCAGCAGCTTGGACGGGCCCCAATCGGGATCCTATAATTCACCCCTCCACTTT. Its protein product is CASSLDGPQSGSYNSPLHF.

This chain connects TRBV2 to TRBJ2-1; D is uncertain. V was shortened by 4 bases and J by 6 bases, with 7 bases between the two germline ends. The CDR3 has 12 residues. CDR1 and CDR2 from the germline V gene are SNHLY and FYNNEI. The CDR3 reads CASSATGNEQFF. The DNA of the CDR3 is TGTGCCAGCAGTGCCACTGGCAATGAGCAGTTCTTC.

This chain's CDR3 is CASSLAGTGLETQYF. The CDR3, as DNA: TGTGCCAGCAGCTTGGCCGGGACAGGGTTGGAGACCCAGTACTTC. The chain is built from TRBV5-4 and TRBJ2-5; 9 bases are shared with TRBD1. V was clipped by 0 bases and J by 5 bases; unmatched bases: 5. Germline lookup yields CDR1 SGHNT and CDR2 YYREEE (reference sequence). The CDR3 runs 15 residues. Using reference TRBV5-4 and TRBJ2-5 for the parts outside the CDR3, the full variable domain is ETGVTQSPTHLIKTRGQQVTLRCSSQSGHNTVSWYQQALGQGPQFIFQYYREEENGRGNFPPRFSGLQFPNYSSELNVNALELDDSALYLCASSLAGTGLETQYFGPGTRLLVL.

As DNA, the CDR3 is TGTGCCAGCAGCTTAGATTCTAGGGGGCGGACAGATACGCAGTATTTT. Its translation is CASSLDSRGRTDTQYF. The rearrangement links TRBV7-2 to TRBJ2-3, with TRBD1 matching over 7 bases. Germline CDR1 and CDR2: SGHTA and FQGNSA. V gave up 1 base and J gave up 3 bases; unmatched junction bases: 7. The CDR3 is 16 amino acids.

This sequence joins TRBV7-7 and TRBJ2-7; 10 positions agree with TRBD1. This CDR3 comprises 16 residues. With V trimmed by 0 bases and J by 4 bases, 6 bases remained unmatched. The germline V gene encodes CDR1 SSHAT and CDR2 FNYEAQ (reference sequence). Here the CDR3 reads CASSLAPDRGFYEQYF. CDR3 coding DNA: TGTGCCAGCAGCTTAGCGCCGGACAGGGGGTTTTACGAGCAGTACTTC.

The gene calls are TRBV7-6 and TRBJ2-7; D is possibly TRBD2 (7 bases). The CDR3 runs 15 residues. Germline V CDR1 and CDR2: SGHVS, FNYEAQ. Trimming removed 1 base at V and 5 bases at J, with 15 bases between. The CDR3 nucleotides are TGTGCCAGCAGCTTAGAGGGGGGGCGTCCGAACGAGCAGTACTTC. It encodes CASSLEGGRPNEQYF.

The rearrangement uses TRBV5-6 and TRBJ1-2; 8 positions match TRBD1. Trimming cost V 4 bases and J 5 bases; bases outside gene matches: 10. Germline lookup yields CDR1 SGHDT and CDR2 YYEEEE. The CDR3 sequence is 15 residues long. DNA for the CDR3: TGTGCCAGCAGCAAGGGACAGGTCCCACTATATGGCTACACCTTC. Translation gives CASSKGQVPLYGYTF.

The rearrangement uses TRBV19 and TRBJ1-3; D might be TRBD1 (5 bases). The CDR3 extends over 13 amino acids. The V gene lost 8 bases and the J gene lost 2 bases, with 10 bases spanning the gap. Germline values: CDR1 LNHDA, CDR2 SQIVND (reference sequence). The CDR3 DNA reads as TGTGCCAGTCTCGCAGGGACTGGAAACACCATATATTTT. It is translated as CASLAGTGNTIYF.

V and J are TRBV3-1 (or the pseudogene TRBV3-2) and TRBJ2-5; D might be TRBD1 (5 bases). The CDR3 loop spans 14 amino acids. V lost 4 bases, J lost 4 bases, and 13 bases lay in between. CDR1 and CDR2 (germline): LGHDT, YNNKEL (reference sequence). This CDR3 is CASSPERGGETQYF. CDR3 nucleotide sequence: TGTGCCAGCAGCCCCGAAAGGGGTGGAGAGACCCAGTACTTC.

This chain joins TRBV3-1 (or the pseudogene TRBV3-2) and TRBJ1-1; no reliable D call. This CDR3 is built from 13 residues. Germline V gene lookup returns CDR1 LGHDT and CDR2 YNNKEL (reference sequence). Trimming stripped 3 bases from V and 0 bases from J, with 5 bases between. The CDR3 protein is CASSHPVNTEAFF. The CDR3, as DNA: TGTGCCAGCAGCCATCCAGTGAACACTGAAGCTTTCTTT.

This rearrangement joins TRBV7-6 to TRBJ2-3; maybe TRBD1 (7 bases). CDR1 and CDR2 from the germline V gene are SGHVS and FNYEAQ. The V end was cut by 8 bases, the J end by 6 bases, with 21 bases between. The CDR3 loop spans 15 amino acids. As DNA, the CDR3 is TGTGCCAGCTCAAGAATCGGAGGGGACAGCGATACGCAGTATTTT. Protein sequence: CASSRIGGDSDTQYF. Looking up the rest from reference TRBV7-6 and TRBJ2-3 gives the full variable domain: GAGVSQSPRYKVTKRGQDVALRCDPISGHVSLYWYRQALGQGPEFLTYFNYEAQQDKSGLPNDRFSAERPEGSISTLTIQRTEQRDSAMYRCASSRIGGDSDTQYFGPGTRLTVL.

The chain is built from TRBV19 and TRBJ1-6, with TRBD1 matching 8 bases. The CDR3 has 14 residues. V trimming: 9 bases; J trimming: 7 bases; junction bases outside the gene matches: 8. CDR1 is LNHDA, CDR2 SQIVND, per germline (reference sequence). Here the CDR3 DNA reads TGTGCCAGGCGGGGGGGGACAGGAAATTCACCCCTCCACTTT. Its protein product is CARRGGTGNSPLHF.